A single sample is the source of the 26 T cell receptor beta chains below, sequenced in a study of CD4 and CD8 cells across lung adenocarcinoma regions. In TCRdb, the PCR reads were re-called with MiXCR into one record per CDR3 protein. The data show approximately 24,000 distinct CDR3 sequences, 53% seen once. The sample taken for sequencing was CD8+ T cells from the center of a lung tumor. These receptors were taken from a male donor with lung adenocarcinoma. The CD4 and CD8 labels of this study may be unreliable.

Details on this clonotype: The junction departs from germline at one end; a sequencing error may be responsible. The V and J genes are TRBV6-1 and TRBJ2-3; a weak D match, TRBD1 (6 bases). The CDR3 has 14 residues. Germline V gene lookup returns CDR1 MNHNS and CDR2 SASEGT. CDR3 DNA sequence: TGTGCGGGCAGTGGGGGCCGGAAGGTAGATACCCAGTATTTT. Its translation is CAGSGGRKVDTQYF.

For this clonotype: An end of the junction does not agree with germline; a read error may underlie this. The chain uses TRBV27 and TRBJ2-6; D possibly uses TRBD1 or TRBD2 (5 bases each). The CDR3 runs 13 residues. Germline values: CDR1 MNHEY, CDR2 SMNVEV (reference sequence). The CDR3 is CASSLTGANVQSF. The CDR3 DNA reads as TGTGCCAGCAGTTTGACCGGGGCCAACGTCCAGTCCTTC.

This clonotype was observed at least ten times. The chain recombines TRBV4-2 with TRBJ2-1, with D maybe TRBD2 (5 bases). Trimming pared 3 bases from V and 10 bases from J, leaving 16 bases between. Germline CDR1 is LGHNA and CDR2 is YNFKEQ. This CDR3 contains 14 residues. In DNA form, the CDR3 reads TGTGCCAGCAGCCATCCCCTGGGGTCGGGGGAGCAGTTCTTC. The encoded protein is CASSHPLGSGEQFF.

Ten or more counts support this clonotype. The CDR3 reads CASSGLSGDYNEQFF. CDR3 nucleotide sequence: TGTGCCAGCAGTGGCCTCAGCGGCGACTACAATGAGCAGTTCTTC. The chain combines TRBV6-1 with TRBJ2-1; tentatively, D is TRBD2 (5 bases). V shed 4 bases and J shed 3 bases, with 13 bases lying between them. The CDR3 has 15 residues. Germline loops: CDR1 MNHNS, CDR2 SASEGT.

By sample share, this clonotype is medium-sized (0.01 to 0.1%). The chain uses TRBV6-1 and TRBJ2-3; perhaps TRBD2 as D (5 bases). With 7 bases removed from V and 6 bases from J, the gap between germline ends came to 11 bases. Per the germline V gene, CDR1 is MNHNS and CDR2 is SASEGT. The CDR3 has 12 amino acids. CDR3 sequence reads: CASKTGRDTQYF. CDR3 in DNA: TGTGCCAGCAAAACGGGAAGGGATACGCAGTATTTT.

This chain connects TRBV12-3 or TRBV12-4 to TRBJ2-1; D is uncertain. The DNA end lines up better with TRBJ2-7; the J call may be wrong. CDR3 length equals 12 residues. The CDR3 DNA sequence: TGTGCCAGCAGTTTTGCCCTCCGGGAGCAGTACTTC. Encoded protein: CASSFALREQYF.

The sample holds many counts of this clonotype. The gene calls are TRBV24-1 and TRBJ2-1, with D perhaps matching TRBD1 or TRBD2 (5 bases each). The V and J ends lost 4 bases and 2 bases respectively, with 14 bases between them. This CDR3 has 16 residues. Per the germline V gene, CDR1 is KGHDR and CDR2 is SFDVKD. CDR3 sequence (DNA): TGTGCCACCAGTGACACCGGGACCCCCGCCTACAATGAGCAGTTCTTC. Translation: CATSDTGTPAYNEQFF.

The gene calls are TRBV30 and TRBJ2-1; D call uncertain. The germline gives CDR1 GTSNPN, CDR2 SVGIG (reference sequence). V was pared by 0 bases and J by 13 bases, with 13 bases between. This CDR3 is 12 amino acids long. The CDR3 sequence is CAWSVLQETQFF. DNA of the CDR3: TGTGCCTGGAGTGTACTCCAAGAGACCCAGTTCTTC. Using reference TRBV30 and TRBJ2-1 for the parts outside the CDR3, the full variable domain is SQTIHQWPATLVQPVGSPLSLECTVEGTSNPNLYWYRQAAGRGLQLLFYSVGIGQISSEVPQNLSASRPQDRQFILSSKKLLLSDSGFYLCAWSVLQETQFFGPGTRLTVL.

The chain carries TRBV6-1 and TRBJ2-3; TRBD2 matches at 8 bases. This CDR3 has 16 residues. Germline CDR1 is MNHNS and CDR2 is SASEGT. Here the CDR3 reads CASREAGVGGKDTQYF. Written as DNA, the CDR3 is TGTGCGAGCCGTGAAGCGGGGGTAGGAGGGAAAGATACGCAGTATTTT.

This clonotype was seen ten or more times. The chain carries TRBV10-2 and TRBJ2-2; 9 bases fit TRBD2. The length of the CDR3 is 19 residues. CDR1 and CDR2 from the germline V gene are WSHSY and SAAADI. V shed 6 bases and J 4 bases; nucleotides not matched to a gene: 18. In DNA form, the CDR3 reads TGCGCCAGCAGACCGGAGAGGAGGGGAGCGGGAGGTAGCACCGGGGAGCTGTTTTTT. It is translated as CASRPERRGAGGSTGELFF.

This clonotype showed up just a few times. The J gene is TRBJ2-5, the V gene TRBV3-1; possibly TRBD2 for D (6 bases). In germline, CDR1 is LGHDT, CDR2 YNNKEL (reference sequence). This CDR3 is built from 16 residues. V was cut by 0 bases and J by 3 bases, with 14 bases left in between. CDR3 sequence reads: CASSQDPAGRKETQYF. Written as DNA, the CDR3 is TGTGCCAGCAGCCAAGATCCAGCGGGCAGAAAAGAGACCCAGTACTTC.

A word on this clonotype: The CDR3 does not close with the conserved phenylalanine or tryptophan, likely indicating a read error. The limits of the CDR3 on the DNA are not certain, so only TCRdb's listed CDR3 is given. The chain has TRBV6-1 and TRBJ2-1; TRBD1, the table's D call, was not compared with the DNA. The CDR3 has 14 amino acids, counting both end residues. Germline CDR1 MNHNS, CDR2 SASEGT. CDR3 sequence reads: CASSAGSRTESQYS.

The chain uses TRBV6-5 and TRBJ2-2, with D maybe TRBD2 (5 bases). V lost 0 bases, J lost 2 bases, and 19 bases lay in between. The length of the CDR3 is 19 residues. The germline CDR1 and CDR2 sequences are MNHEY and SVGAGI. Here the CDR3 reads CASSYSSPGLTTNTGELFF. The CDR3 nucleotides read TGTGCCAGCAGTTACTCGTCCCCAGGCCTGACTACCAACACCGGGGAGCTGTTTTTT.

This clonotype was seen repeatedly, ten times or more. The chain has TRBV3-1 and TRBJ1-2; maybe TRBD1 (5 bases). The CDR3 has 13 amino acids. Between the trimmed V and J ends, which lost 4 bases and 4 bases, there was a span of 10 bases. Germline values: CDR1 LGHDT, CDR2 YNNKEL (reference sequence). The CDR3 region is CASSPGPGYGYTF. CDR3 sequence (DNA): TGTGCCAGCAGCCCAGGGCCTGGCTATGGCTACACCTTC.

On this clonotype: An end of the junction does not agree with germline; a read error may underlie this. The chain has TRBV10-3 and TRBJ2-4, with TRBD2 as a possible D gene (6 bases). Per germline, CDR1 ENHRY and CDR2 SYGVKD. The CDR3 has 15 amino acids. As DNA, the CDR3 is TGTTGTAGGGGTGACGGGAGCCGTGACCAAAAGATTCAGTACTTC. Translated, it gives CCRGDGSRDQKIQYF.

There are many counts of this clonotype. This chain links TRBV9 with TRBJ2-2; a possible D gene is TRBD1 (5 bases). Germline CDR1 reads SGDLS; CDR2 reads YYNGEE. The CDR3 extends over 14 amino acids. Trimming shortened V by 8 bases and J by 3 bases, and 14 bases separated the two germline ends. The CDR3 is CASSGQGYTGELFF. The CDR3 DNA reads TGTGCCAGTTCCGGGCAGGGTTACACCGGGGAGCTGTTTTTT.

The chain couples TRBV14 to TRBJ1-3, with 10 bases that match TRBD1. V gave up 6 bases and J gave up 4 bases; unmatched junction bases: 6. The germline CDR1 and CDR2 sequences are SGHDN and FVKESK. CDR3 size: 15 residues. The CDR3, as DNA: TGTGCCAGCAGGCCCGGGACAGGGGTCGGAAACACCATATATTTT. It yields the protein CASRPGTGVGNTIYF.

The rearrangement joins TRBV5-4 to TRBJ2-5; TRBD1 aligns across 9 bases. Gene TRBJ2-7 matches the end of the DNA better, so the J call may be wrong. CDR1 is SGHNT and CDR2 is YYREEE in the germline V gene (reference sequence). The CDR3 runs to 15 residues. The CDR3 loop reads CASSSSTGGAYEQYF. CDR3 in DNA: TGTGCCAGCAGCTCCTCGACAGGGGGTGCTTACGAGCAGTACTTC.

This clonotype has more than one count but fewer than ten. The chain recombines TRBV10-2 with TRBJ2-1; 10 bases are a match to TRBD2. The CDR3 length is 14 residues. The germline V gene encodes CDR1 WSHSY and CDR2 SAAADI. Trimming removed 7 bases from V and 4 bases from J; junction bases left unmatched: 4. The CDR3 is CASTGAGGYNEQFF. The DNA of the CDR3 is TGCGCCAGCACCGGAGCGGGGGGGTACAATGAGCAGTTCTTC.

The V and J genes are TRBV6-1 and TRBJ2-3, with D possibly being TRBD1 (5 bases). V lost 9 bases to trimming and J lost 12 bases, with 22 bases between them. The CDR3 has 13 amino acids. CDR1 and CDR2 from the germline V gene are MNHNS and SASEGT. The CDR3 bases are TGTGCCAGGAGGCAGCAGGACACAGACACTCAGTATTTT. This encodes CARRQQDTDTQYF.

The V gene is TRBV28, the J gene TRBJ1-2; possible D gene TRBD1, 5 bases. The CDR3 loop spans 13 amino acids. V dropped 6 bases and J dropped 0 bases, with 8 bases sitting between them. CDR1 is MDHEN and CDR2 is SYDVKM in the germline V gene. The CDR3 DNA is TGTGCCAGCAGACAGACAGCTAACTATGGCTACACCTTC. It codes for CASRQTANYGYTF.

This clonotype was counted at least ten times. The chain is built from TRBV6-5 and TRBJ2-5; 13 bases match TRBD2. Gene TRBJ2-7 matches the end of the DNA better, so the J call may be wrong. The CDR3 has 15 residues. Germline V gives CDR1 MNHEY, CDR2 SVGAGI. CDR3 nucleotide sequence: TGTGCCAGCAGTTACACTAGCGGGAGGGCCCCCGAGCAGTACTTC. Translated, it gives CASSYTSGRAPEQYF.

In DNA form, the CDR3 reads TGTGCCAGCAGCGTAAGCGGGGCCGTGAATGAGCAGTTCTTC. The encoded protein is CASSVSGAVNEQFF. This chain joins TRBV9 and TRBJ2-1, with TRBD2 identical over 7 bases. The junction had 5 bases not matched to a gene; V was cut back by 1 base and J by 7 bases. Per germline, CDR1 SGDLS and CDR2 YYNGEE. This CDR3 contains 14 residues.

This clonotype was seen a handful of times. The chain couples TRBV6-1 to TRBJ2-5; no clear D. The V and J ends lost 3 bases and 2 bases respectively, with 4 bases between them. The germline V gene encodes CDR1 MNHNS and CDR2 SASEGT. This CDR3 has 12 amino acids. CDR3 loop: CASSDQQETQYF. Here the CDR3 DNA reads TGTGCCAGCAGTGATCAGCAAGAGACCCAGTACTTC.

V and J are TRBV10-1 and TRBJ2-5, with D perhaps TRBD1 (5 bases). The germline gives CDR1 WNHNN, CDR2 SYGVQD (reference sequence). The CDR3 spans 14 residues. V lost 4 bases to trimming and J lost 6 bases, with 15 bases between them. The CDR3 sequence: CASSGGGDEKTQYF. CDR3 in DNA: TGCGCCAGCAGTGGGGGCGGTGACGAAAAGACCCAGTACTTC.

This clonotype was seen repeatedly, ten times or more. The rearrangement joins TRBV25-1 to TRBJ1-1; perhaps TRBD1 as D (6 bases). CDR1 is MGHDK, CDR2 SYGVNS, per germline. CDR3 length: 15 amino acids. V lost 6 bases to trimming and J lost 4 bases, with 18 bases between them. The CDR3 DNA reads TGTGCCAGCAGACAACCGGGAGGGGGAAGCACTGAAGCTTTCTTT. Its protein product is CASRQPGGGSTEAFF.